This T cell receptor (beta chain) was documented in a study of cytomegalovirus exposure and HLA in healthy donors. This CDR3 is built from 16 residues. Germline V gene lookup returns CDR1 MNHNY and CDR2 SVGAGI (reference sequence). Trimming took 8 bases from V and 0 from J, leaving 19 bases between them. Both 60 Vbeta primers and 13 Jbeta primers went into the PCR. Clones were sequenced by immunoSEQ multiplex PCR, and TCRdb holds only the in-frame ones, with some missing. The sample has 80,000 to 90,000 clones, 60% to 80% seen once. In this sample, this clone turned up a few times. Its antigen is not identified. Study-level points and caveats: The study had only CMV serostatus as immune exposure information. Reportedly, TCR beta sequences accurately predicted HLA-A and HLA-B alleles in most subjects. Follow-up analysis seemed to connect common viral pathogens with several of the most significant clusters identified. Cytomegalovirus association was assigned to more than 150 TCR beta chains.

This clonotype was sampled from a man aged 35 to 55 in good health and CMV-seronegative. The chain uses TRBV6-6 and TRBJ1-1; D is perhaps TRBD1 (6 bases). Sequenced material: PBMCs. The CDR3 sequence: CASPVPGATMNTEAFF. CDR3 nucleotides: TGTGCCAGCCCGGTCCCAGGGGCAACAATGAACACTGAAGCTTTCTTT.